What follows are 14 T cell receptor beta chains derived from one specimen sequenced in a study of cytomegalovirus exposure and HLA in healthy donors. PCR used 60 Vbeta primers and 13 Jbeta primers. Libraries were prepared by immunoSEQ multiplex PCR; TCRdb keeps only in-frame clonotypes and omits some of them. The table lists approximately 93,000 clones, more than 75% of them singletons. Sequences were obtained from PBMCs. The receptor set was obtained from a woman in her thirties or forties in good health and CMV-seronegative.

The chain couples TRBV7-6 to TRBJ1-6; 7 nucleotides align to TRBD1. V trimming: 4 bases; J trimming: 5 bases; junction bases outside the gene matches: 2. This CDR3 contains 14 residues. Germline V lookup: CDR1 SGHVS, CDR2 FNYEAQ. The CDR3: CASSSGTDNSPLHF. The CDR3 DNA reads TGTGCCAGCAGCTCCGGGACAGATAATTCACCCCTCCACTTT.

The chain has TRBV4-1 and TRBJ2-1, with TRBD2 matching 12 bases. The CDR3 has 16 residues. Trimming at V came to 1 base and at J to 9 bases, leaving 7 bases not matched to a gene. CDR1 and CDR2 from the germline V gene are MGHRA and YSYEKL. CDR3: CASSQVKGTSGFEQFF. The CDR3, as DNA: TGCGCCAGCAGCCAAGTTAAAGGGACTAGCGGGTTTGAGCAGTTCTTC.

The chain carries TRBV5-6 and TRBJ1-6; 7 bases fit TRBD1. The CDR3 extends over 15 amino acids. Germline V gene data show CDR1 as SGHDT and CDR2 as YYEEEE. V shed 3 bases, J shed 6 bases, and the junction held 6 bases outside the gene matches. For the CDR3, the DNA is TGTGCCAGCAGCTGGAAGGACAGGCCTAATTCACCCCTCCACTTT. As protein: CASSWKDRPNSPLHF.

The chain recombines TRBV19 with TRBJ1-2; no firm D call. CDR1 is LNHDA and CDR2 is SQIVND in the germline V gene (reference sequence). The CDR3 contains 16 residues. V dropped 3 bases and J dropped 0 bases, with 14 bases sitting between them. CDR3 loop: CASSIGQVDSNYGYTF. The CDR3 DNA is TGTGCCAGTAGTATCGGCCAGGTTGATTCTAACTATGGCTACACCTTC.

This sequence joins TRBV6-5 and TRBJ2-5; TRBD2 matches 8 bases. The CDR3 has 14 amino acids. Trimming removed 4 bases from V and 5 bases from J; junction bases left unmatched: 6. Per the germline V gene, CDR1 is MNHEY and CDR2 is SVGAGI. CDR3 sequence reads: CASSSRGGFETQYF. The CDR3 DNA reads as TGTGCCAGCAGTTCACGCGGGGGGTTTGAGACCCAGTACTTC.

The CDR3 DNA sequence: TGTGCCAGCAGATATTACAGGGACAAGAGGACTGAAGCTTTCTTT. Amino acids: CASRYYRDKRTEAFF. The chain couples TRBV7-6 to TRBJ1-1, with D perhaps matching TRBD1 (6 bases). CDR1 and CDR2 from the germline V gene are SGHVS and FNYEAQ. V was pared by 6 bases and J by 5 bases, with 19 bases between. This CDR3 has 15 amino acids.

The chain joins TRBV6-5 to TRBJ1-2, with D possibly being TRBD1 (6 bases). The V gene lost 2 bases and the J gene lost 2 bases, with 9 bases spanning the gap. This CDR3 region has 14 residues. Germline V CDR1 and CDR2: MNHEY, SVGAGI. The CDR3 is CASSYDRKNYGYTF. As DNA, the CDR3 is TGTGCCAGCAGTTACGACAGGAAAAACTATGGCTACACCTTC.

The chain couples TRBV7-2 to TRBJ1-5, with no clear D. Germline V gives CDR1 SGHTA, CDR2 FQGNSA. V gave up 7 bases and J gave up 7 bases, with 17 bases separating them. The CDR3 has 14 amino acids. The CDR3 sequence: CASTSVGFSQPQHF. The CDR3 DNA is TGTGCCAGCACCTCGGTGGGCTTCTCCCAGCCCCAGCATTTT.

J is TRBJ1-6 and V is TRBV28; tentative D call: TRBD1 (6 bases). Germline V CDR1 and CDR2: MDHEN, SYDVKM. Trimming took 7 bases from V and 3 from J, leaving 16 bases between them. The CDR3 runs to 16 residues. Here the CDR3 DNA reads TGTGCCAGCATAACACCGAAGACAGGCTATAATTCACCCCTCCACTTT. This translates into CASITPKTGYNSPLHF.

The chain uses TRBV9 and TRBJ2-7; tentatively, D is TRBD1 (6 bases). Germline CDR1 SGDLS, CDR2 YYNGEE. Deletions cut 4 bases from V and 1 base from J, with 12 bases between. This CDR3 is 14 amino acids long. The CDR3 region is CASSPVTGSYEQYF. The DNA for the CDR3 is TGTGCCAGCAGCCCCGTAACAGGGTCCTACGAGCAGTACTTC.

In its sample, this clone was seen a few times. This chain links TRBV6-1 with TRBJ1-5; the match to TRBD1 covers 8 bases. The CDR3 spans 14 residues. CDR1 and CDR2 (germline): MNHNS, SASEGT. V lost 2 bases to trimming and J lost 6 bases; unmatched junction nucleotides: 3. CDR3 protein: CASSEQGAGQPQHF. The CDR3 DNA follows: TGTGCCAGCAGTGAACAGGGGGCCGGTCAGCCCCAGCATTTT.

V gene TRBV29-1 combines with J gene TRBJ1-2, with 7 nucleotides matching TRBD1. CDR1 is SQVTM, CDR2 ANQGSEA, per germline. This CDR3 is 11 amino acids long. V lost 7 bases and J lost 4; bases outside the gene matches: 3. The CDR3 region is CSGDSGYGYTF. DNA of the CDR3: TGCAGCGGGGACAGTGGCTATGGCTACACCTTC.

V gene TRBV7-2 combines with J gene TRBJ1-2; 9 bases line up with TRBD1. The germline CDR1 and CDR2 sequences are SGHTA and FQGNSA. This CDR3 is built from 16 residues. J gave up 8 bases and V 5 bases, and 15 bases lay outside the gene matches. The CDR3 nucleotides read TGTGCCAGCAGCACCCCTGGACAGGGGTGGTTGGGGGGCTACACCTTC. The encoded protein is CASSTPGQGWLGGYTF. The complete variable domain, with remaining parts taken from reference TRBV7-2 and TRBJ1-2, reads GAGVSQSPSNKVTEKGKDVELRCDPISGHTALYWYRQSLGQGLEFLIYFQGNSAPDKSGLPSDRFSAERTGGSVSTLTIQRTQQEDSAVYLCASSTPGQGWLGGYTFGSGTRLTVV.

CDR3 protein: CASGRDRVDGYTF. The CDR3 nucleotides are TGTGCCAGCGGTAGGGACAGGGTCGACGGCTACACCTTC. The chain recombines TRBV6-6 with TRBJ1-2; 9 bases align to TRBD1. The CDR3 totals 13 residues. CDR1 and CDR2 from the germline V gene are MNHNY and SVGAGI (reference sequence). With 8 bases clipped from V and 8 bases from J, the junction kept 9 bases outside the gene matches.